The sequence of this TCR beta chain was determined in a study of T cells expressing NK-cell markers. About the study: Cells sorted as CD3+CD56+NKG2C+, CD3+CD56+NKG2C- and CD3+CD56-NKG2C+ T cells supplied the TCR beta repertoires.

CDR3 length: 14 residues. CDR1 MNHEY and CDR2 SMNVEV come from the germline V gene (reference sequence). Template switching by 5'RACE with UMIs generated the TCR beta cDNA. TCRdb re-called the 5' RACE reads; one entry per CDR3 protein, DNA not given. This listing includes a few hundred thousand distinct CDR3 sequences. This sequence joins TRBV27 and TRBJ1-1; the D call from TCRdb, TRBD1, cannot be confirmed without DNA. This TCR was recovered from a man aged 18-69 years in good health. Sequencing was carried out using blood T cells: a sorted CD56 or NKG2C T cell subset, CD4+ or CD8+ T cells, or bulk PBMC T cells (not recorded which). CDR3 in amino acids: CANGWGPLGPEAFF.